The present T cell receptor beta chain was sequenced within a study of neoadjuvant anti-PD-1 for oral cavity cancer. The assay was immunoSEQ multiplex PCR, and TCRdb's table has in-frame clones only and misses some. The sample gives about 14,000 clones, about 70% of which show up once; approximately 2.3% is in the top ten. The time point denotes: after neoadjuvant nivolumab, at surgical resection. The CDR3 is 14 residues long. Trimming stripped 1 base from V and 1 base from J, with 6 bases between. Germline V gives CDR1 SGHVS, CDR2 FQNEAQ. The origin of this receptor is a person aged 40 to 85 with oral cavity squamous cell carcinoma. The sequenced sample was PBMCs, obtained after nivolumab (anti-PD-1) treatment. The chain is built from TRBV7-8 and TRBJ2-3; D gene unclear. The CDR3: CASSLGGRTDTQYF. CDR3 nucleotides: TGTGCCAGCAGCTTAGGCGGACGCACAGATACGCAGTATTTT. The full variable domain, its missing parts supplied by reference TRBV7-8 and TRBJ2-3, is GAGVSQSPRYKVAKRGQDVALRCDPISGHVSLFWYQQALGQGPEFLTYFQNEAQLDKSGLPSDRFFAERPEGSVSTLKIQRTQQEDSAVYLCASSLGGRTDTQYFGPGTRLTVL.